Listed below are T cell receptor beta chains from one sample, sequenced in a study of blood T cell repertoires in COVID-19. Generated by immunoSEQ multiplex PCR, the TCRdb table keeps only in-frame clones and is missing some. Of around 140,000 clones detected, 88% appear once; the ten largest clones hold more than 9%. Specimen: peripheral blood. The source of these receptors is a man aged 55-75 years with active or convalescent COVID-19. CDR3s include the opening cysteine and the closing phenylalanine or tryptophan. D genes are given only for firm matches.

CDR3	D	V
CASSLTSGVDRGLYEQYF	TRBD2	TRBV7-2
CATRGPREKLFF	TRBD1	TRBV27
CSVNSQGTDTQYF	NA	TRBV29-1
CASSEGDRRQPQHF	TRBD1	TRBV2
CASSLWTSGKTQYF	TRBD2	TRBV28
CASSLDRVLYQPQHF	NA	TRBV7-8
CATSEGTPSNEQYF	NA	TRBV24-1
CASSPDRPGYGYTF	NA	TRBV5-5
CASSPVRDRGRSPLHF	TRBD1	TRBV11-2
CASRGQGAGDTEAFF	TRBD1	TRBV6-5
CASSEVRVADTQYF	NA	TRBV2
CAIRTGGGPTDGYTF	NA	TRBV10-3
CASSPSGASSYNEQFF	NA	TRBV28
CSVEAGQGNYGYTF	NA	TRBV29-1
CASSQVNGQGYNSPLHF	TRBD1	TRBV3-1/TRBV3-2
CASAPGQGPTDTQYF	TRBD1	TRBV6-5
CSAGRGYEQYF	TRBD2	TRBV20-1
CASSLIGTSGAEQYF	TRBD2	TRBV7-3
CASRLQTGRVETQYF	TRBD1	TRBV28
CASRAGMNTGELFF	NA	TRBV19
CASSSDSYTGELFF	NA	TRBV19
CASSFYGDRYTF	NA	TRBV5-6
CASSITSWEQFF	NA	TRBV7-2
CASSPQTGPGYGYTF	TRBD1	TRBV7-3
CASRGGLAVHTQYF	TRBD2	TRBV28
CASSATHSGRTDTQYF	TRBD2	TRBV9
CASSPTGRQNYEQYF	NA	TRBV18
CASSLGGSFYEQYF	NA	TRBV5-4
CASSTSGRVYEQYF	TRBD2	TRBV2
CSAQRADTQYF	NA	TRBV20-1
CASSYPQGGGYTF	NA	TRBV6-5
CASTTFGQGGPSNQPQHF	NA	TRBV21-1
CAIKKQGTDTEAFF	TRBD1	TRBV10-3
CASSSTRDSTNEQYF	NA	TRBV7-9
CASSSAGGTDTQYF	TRBD2	TRBV7-7
CSVPPTSGIQETQYF	TRBD2	TRBV29-1
CASSPSGGHYEQYF	TRBD2	TRBV18
CASSEVGYRGNEQFF	TRBD1	TRBV6-1
CASTGSNQPQHF	NA	TRBV2
CATTRDRDYGYTF	TRBD1	TRBV2
CASSVEKEGTTDTQYF	NA	TRBV9